This T cell receptor (beta chain) was documented in a study of shared T cell receptors in the human thymus. Clones were sequenced by immunoSEQ multiplex PCR, and TCRdb holds only the in-frame ones, with some missing. Here the sample spans 540,000 or so clones, 75% to 80% being singletons. Germline V lookup: CDR1 SGHVT, CDR2 SQSDAQ. V shed 5 bases and J 1 base; nucleotides not matched to a gene: 8. The CDR3 spans 17 residues. This sample also appeared in a second study, on human thymus T cells. In that study: As related research reported, thymic repertoires overlapped highly among unrelated individuals.

Sequencing input: thymocytes. The sequence derives from a boy under two years old with a congenital heart defect. The J gene is TRBJ2-1, the V gene TRBV7-4; 10 positions agree with TRBD2. DNA of the CDR3: TGTGCCAGCAGCCACACCCGGACTAGCGGTTCCTACAATGAGCAGTTCTTC. Its protein product is CASSHTRTSGSYNEQFF.